The 5 T cell receptor beta chains in this list originate from one sample, sequenced in a study of cytomegalovirus exposure and HLA in healthy donors. PCR primers comprised 60 Vbeta and 13 Jbeta primers. Only in-frame clones appear in the TCRdb table, and some are missing; sequencing was by immunoSEQ multiplex PCR. This table has around 50,000 clones, around three fifths appearing once. Sequencing was carried out using PBMCs. The source of these receptors is a human donor in good health.

This clone was observed a handful of times. The chain has TRBV4-3 and TRBJ1-5; tentatively, D is TRBD1 (5 bases). Trimming cost V 4 bases and J 7 bases, with 17 bases left between them. Germline V gives CDR1 LGHNA, CDR2 YSLEER. CDR3 length: 15 residues. The CDR3 reads CASSPVWPGDQPQHF. DNA for the CDR3: TGCGCCAGCAGCCCTGTTTGGCCGGGGGACCAGCCCCAGCATTTT.

The rearrangement joins TRBV7-2 to TRBJ2-1, with 13 nucleotides matching TRBD2. The CDR3 has 17 residues. CDR1 and CDR2 (germline): SGHTA, FQGNSA. J was trimmed by 9 bases and V by 0 bases; bases with no gene match: 8. This chain's CDR3 is CASSLAPGLAGPGEQFF. CDR3 nucleotides: TGTGCCAGCAGCTTAGCCCCGGGACTAGCGGGGCCGGGTGAGCAGTTCTTC.

The chain combines TRBV15 with TRBJ1-5; D might be TRBD1 (5 bases). The germline V gene encodes CDR1 LNHNV and CDR2 YYDKDF (reference sequence). The CDR3 runs 18 residues. Trimming removed 1 base from V and 0 bases from J, with 16 bases in between. Written as DNA, the CDR3 is TGTGCCACCAGCAGAGTAACCGACAGCACATATAGCAATCAGCCCCAGCATTTT. Translating it yields CATSRVTDSTYSNQPQHF.

The rearrangement links TRBV9 to TRBJ2-3; the match to TRBD2 covers 7 bases. The CDR3 spans 16 residues. Germline CDR1 SGDLS, CDR2 YYNGEE. Losses at the gene ends were 4 bases for V and 0 bases for J; bases not matched to a gene: 8. The CDR3 loop is CASSLHGGGSTDTQYF. In DNA, the CDR3 is TGTGCCAGCAGCCTCCACGGCGGGGGTAGCACAGATACGCAGTATTTT. The full variable domain, with the rest looked up from reference TRBV9 and TRBJ2-3, is DSGVTQTPKHLITATGQRVTLRCSPRSGDLSVYWYQQSLDQGLQFLIQYYNGEERAKGNILERFSAQQFPDLHSELNLSSLELGDSALYFCASSLHGGGSTDTQYFGPGTRLTVL.

The table lists this clone with a few counts. CDR3 loop: CASSQGLARNTGELFF. The CDR3 DNA is TGTGCCAGCAGCCAGGGACTAGCGAGAAACACCGGGGAGCTGTTTTTT. The V and J genes are TRBV5-4 and TRBJ2-2; TRBD2 matches 10 bases. The germline V gene has CDR1 SGHNT and CDR2 YYREEE (reference sequence). This CDR3 has 16 amino acids. The ends lost 4 bases at V and 2 bases at J; junction bases unmatched: 5.